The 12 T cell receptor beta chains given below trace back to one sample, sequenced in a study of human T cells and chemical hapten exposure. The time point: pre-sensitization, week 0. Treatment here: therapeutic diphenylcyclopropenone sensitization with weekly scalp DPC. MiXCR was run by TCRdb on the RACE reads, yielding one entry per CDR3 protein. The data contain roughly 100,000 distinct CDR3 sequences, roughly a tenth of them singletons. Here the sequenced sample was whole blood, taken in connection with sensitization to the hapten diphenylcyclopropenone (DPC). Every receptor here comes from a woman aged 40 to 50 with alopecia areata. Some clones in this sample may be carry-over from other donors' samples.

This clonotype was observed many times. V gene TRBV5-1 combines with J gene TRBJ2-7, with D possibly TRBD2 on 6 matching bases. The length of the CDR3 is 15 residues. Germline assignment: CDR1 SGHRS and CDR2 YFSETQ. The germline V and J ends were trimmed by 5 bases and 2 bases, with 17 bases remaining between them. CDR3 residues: CASSRYGGSAYEQYF. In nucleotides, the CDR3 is TGCGCCAGCAGTCGGTACGGGGGATCGGCCTACGAGCAGTACTTC.

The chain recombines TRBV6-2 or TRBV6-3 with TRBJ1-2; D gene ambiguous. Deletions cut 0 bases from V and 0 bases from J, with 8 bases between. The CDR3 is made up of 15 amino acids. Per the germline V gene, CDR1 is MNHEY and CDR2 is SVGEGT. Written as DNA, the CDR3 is TGTGCCAGCAGTTACTCGACGGAATCTAACTATGGCTACACCTTC. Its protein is CASSYSTESNYGYTF.

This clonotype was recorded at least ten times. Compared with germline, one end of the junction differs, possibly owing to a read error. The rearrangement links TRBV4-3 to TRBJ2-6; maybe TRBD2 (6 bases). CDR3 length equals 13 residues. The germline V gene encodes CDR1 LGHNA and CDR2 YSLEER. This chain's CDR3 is CASSQSGGNVLTF. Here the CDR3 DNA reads TGCGCCAGCAGCCAATCCGGGGGCAACGTCCTGACTTTC.

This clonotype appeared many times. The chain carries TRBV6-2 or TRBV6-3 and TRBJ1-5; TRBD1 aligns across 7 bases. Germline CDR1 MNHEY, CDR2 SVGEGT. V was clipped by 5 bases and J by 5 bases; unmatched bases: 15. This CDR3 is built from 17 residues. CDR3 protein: CASSPSQQGSKDQPQHF. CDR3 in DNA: TGTGCCAGCAGTCCGTCTCAACAGGGGAGTAAAGATCAGCCCCAGCATTTT.

CDR3 amino acids: CASSPTEDTEAFF. For the CDR3, the DNA is TGTGCCAGCAGTCCAACAGAAGACACTGAAGCTTTCTTT. The V and J genes are TRBV27 and TRBJ1-1; no reliable D call. The CDR3 totals 13 residues. CDR1 and CDR2 (germline): MNHEY, SMNVEV (reference sequence). Trimming pared 5 bases from V and 3 bases from J, leaving 10 bases between.

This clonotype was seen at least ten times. CDR3 amino acids: CASSVREGLNTIYF. The CDR3, as DNA: TGTGCCAGCAGCGTAAGAGAGGGTTTGAACACCATATATTTT. The J gene is TRBJ1-3, the V gene TRBV9; D call uncertain. The germline V gene has CDR1 SGDLS and CDR2 YYNGEE. The V gene lost 1 base and the J gene lost 7 bases, with 12 bases spanning the gap. This CDR3 is 14 amino acids long.

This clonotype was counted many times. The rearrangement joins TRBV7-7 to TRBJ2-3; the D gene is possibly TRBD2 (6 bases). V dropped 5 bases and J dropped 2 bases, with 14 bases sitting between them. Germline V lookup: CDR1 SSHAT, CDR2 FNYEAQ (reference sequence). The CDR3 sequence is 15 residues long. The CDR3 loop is CASSRGLANTDTQYF. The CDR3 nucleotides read TGTGCCAGCAGCCGGGGACTCGCCAACACAGATACGCAGTATTTT.

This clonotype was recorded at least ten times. Here the CDR3 reads CASTLEQGAWTEAFF. CDR3 DNA sequence: TGTGCCAGCACCCTTGAGCAGGGGGCTTGGACTGAAGCTTTCTTT. This chain joins TRBV6-1 and TRBJ1-1; 8 bases agree with TRBD1. V gave up 7 bases and J gave up 5 bases; unmatched junction bases: 12. This CDR3 has 15 amino acids. Germline CDR1 and CDR2: MNHNS and SASEGT.

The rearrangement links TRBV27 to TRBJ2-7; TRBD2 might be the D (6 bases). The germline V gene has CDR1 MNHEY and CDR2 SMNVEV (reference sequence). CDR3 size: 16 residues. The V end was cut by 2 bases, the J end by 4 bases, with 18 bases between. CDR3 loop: CASSLNSLGGGYEQYF. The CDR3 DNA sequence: TGTGCCAGCAGTTTAAATTCGCTCGGGGGAGGTTACGAGCAGTACTTC.

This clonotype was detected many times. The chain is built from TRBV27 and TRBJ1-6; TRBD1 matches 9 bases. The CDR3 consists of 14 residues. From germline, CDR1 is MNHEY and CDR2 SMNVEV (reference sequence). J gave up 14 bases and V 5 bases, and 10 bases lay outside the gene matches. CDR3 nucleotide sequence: TGTGCCAGCAGTCAAATATTCGACAGGGGGGCCCTCCACTTT. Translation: CASSQIFDRGALHF.

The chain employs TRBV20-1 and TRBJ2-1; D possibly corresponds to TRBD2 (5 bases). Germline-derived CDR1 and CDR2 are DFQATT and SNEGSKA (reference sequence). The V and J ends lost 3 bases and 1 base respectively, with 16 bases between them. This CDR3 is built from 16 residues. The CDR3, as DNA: TGCAGTGCTAGTCTCCCTCTAGCCGGGTCCTACAATGAGCAGTTCTTC. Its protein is CSASLPLAGSYNEQFF.

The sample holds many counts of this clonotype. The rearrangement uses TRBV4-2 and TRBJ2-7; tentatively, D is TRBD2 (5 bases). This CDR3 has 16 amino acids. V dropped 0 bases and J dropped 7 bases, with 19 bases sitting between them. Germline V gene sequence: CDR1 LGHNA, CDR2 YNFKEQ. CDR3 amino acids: CASSQDPGDGIGEQYF. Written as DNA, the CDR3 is TGTGCCAGCAGCCAAGATCCCGGGGATGGGATCGGGGAGCAGTACTTC.